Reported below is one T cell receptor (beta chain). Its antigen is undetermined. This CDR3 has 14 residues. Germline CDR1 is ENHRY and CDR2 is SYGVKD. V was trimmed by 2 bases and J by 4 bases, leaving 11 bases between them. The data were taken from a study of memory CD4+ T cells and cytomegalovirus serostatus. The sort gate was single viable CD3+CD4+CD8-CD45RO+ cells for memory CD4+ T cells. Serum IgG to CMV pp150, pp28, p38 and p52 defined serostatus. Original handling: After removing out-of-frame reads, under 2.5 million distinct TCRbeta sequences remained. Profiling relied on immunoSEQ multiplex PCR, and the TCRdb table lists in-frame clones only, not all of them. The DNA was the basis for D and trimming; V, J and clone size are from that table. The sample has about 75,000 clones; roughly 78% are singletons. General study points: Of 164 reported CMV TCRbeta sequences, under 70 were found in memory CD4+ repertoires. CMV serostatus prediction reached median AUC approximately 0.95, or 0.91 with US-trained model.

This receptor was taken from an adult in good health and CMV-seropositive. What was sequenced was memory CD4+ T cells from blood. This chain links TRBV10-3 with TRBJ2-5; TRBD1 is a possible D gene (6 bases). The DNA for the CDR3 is TGTGCCATCAGTGAGACAGGGTTGGGAGAGACCCAGTACTTC. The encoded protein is CAISETGLGETQYF.